Each of the 8 T cell receptor beta chains below was sequenced from the same sample in a study of blood T cell repertoires in COVID-19. TCRdb's copy holds only in-frame clones and misses some; the assay was immunoSEQ multiplex PCR. The table records around 100,000 clones, approximately 85% of them present only once. Specimen: peripheral blood. All receptors come from a woman aged 55-75 years with COVID-19, enrolled during active disease.

The chain carries TRBV7-2 and TRBJ1-6; perhaps TRBD1 as D (6 bases). CDR1 is SGHTA and CDR2 is FQGNSA in the germline V gene. The CDR3 sequence is 14 residues long. The germline V and J ends were trimmed by 1 base and 9 bases, with 10 bases remaining between them. Here the CDR3 reads CASSLDRDTSPLHF. The CDR3 coding sequence is TGTGCCAGCAGCTTAGACCGGGACACTTCACCCCTCCACTTT.

There are a few counts of this clone. The rearrangement links TRBV16 to TRBJ1-4; 8 nucleotides match TRBD1. Germline-derived CDR1 and CDR2 are KGHSY and FQNENV. J was trimmed by 8 bases and V by 6 bases; bases with no gene match: 8. There are 14 residues in the CDR3. This CDR3 is CASSQQGGDEKLFF. The CDR3 DNA reads TGTGCCAGCAGTCAACAGGGGGGAGACGAAAAACTGTTTTTT.

The gene calls are TRBV6-5 and TRBJ2-2; 9 nucleotides agree with TRBD1. This CDR3 has 15 residues. Germline-derived CDR1 and CDR2 are MNHEY and SVGAGI. V lost 6 bases and J lost 7; bases outside the gene matches: 9. This CDR3 reads CASSSNRGLGGELFF. For the CDR3, the DNA is TGTGCCAGCAGCAGTAACAGGGGGCTCGGCGGGGAGCTGTTTTTT.

The chain combines TRBV3-1 (or the pseudogene TRBV3-2) with TRBJ1-2, with D unresolved. V was clipped by 1 base and J by 8 bases, with 17 bases between them. The germline V gene has CDR1 LGHDT and CDR2 YNNKEL (reference sequence). This CDR3 region has 15 residues. For the CDR3, the DNA is TGTGCCAGCAGCCAAGGCGGCATTCGGTGGAGCGGCTACACCTTC. It translates to CASSQGGIRWSGYTF.

V usage is TRBV2 and J usage is TRBJ1-5; 10 bases align to TRBD1. CDR1 and CDR2 (germline): SNHLY, FYNNEI. This CDR3 contains 18 residues. The trim removed 5 bases at V and 0 bases at J, leaving 10 bases unmatched. The CDR3 nucleotides read TGTGCCAGCAGTTCCGGGACAGGGGTCGATTATAGCAATCAGCCCCAGCATTTT. Protein: CASSSGTGVDYSNQPQHF.

The chain recombines TRBV9 with TRBJ2-5; D is perhaps TRBD2 (5 bases). Trimming pared 0 bases from V and 5 bases from J, leaving 14 bases between. The CDR3 extends over 15 amino acids. The germline CDR1 and CDR2 sequences are SGDLS and YYNGEE. CDR3 bases: TGTGCCAGCAGCGTAGTCGGGCGGGTGACGGAGACCCAGTACTTC. This sequence encodes CASSVVGRVTETQYF.

The gene calls are TRBV7-9 and TRBJ1-3; D unresolved. The V end was cut by 5 bases, the J end by 0 bases, with 11 bases between. Germline values: CDR1 SEHNR, CDR2 FQNEAQ (reference sequence). This CDR3 is built from 15 residues. The DNA for the CDR3 is TGTGCCAGCAGCCCGGAACAGTTCTCTGGAAACACCATATATTTT. Translating gives CASSPEQFSGNTIYF.

The chain employs TRBV9 and TRBJ1-2; 7 bases map to TRBD1. V trimming: 4 bases; J trimming: 3 bases; junction bases outside the gene matches: 9. The germline CDR1 and CDR2 sequences are SGDLS and YYNGEE. The CDR3 spans 15 residues. The CDR3 loop is CASSYTDREDYGYTF. Here the CDR3 DNA reads TGTGCCAGCAGCTATACAGACAGGGAAGACTATGGCTACACCTTC.